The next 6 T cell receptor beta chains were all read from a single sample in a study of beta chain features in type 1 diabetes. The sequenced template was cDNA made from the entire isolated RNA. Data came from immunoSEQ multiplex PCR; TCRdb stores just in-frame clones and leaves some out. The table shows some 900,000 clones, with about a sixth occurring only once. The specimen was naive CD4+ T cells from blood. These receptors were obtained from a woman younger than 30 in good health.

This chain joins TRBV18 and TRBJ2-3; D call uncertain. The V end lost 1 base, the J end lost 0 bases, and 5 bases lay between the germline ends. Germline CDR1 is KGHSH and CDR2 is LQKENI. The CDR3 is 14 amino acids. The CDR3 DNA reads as TGTGCCAGCTCACCACAGGAAAGCACAGATACGCAGTATTTT. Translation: CASSPQESTDTQYF.

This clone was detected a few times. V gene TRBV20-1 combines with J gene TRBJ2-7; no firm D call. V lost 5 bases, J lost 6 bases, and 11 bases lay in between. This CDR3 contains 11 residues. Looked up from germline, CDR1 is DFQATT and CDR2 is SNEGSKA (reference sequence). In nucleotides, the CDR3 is TGCAGTGCTGACCCCTCTGGCGAGCAGTACTTC. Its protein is CSADPSGEQYF.

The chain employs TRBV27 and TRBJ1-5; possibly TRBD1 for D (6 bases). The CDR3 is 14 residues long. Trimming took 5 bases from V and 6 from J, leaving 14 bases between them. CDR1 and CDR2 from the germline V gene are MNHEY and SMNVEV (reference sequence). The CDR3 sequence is CASSHYRDGQPQHF. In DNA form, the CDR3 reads TGTGCCAGCAGTCATTACAGGGATGGTCAGCCCCAGCATTTT.

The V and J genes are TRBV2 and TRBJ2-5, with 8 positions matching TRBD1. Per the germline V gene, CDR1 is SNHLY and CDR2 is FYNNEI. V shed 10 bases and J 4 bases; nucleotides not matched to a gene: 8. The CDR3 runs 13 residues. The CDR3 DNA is TGTGCCACTGCAGGGGGCATTGGAGAGACCCAGTACTTC. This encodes CATAGGIGETQYF. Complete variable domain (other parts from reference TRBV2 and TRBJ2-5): EPEVTQTPSHQVTQMGQEVILRCVPISNHLYFYWYRQILGQKVEFLVSFYNNEISEKSEIFDDQFSVERPDGSNFTLKIRSTKLEDSAMYFCATAGGIGETQYFGPGTRLLVL.

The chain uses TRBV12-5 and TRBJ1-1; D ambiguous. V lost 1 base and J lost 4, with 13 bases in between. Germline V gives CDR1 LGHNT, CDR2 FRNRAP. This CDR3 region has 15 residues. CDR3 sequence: CASGLAGVSSTEAFF. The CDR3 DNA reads TGTGCTAGTGGTTTGGCTGGGGTGTCGAGCACTGAAGCTTTCTTT.

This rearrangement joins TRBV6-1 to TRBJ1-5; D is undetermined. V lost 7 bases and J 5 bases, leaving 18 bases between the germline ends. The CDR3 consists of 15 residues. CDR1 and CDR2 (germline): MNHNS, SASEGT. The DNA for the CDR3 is TGTGCCAGCACCCTTCGACAAGGGAACGATCAGCCCCAGCATTTT. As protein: CASTLRQGNDQPQHF.